Below, 14 T cell receptor beta chains from the same sample are listed, as sequenced in a study of T cells in Graves' hyperthyroidism and ophthalmopathy. TCR beta CDR3 regions were amplified from RNA. With the HTBI primer set, the TCR CDR3 went through a first round of RT-PCR. TCRdb recomputed calls from the multiplex PCR reads with MiXCR, one row per CDR3 protein. The sample lists a few hundred thousand distinct CDR3 sequences, about 13% occurring once. Material for sequencing was blood. The receptors come from a woman under 30 with Graves' hyperthyroidism.

This clonotype was observed at least ten times. This sequence joins TRBV2 and TRBJ2-5, with D unresolved. Germline V gene sequence: CDR1 SNHLY, CDR2 FYNNEI. This CDR3 has 13 residues. V shed 3 bases and J shed 5 bases, with 10 bases lying between them. CDR3 DNA: TGTGCCAGCAGTGACAGGCTGATCGAGACCCAGTACTTC. It translates to CASSDRLIETQYF.

The chain uses TRBV5-4 and TRBJ1-1, with TRBD1 as a possible D gene (6 bases). CDR1 is SGHNT and CDR2 is YYREEE in the germline V gene (reference sequence). Trimming shortened V by 4 bases and J by 4 bases, and 14 bases separated the two germline ends. The CDR3 loop spans 14 amino acids. The CDR3 DNA sequence: TGTGCCAGCAGCCCTGACAGGTCCTCCACTGAAGCTTTCTTT. Amino acids: CASSPDRSSTEAFF.

This clonotype was found many times. The chain has TRBV28 and TRBJ2-7; the D is unclear. The germline gives CDR1 MDHEN, CDR2 SYDVKM. This CDR3 is built from 11 residues. Between the trimmed V and J ends, which lost 3 bases and 7 bases, there was a span of 7 bases. CDR3 residues: CASSFLREQYF. CDR3 DNA: TGTGCCAGCAGTTTTCTGCGTGAGCAGTACTTC.

About this clonotype itself: The junction and the germline gene differ at one end; a read error may be behind it. This rearrangement joins TRBV20-1 to TRBJ1-2; no reliable D call. Germline V gene lookup returns CDR1 DFQATT and CDR2 SNEGSKA (reference sequence). CDR3 size: 14 residues. CDR3 residues: CGATRRGLNYGYTF. For the CDR3, the DNA is TGCGGTGCTACCCGGCGGGGTCTCAACTATGGCTACACCTTC.

The sample holds many counts of this clonotype. The chain recombines TRBV20-1 with TRBJ2-7; 8 positions match TRBD1. The V gene's germline CDR1 is DFQATT and CDR2 SNEGSKA (reference sequence). V shed 6 bases, J shed 0 bases, and the junction held 4 bases outside the gene matches. The CDR3 length is 13 residues. CDR3 nucleotide sequence: TGCAGTGCCGAGACAGGGGACTCCTACGAGCAGTACTTC. Its protein product is CSAETGDSYEQYF.

This clonotype was recorded at least ten times. This rearrangement joins TRBV6-1 to TRBJ2-3; TRBD1 agrees at 8 bases. CDR3 length: 13 amino acids. Looked up from germline, CDR1 is MNHNS and CDR2 is SASEGT. V lost 8 bases, J lost 3 bases, and 4 bases stayed unmatched. CDR3 region: CASSWTGTDTQYF. The CDR3 DNA reads as TGTGCCAGCTCCTGGACAGGGACAGATACGCAGTATTTT.

This clonotype was recorded many times. This sequence joins TRBV12-3 or TRBV12-4 and TRBJ2-7; TRBD2 might be the D (6 bases). This CDR3 has 14 residues. The germline V and J ends were trimmed by 6 bases and 7 bases, with 19 bases remaining between them. CDR3 DNA: TGTGCCAGCAGCAGAGGCACCTCTGCGGGGGAGCAGTACTTC. Amino acid sequence: CASSRGTSAGEQYF.

The chain recombines TRBV20-1 with TRBJ2-2, with D possibly TRBD1 on 6 matching bases. Trimming took off 3 bases at V and 8 bases at J, with 10 bases between the two ends. Germline CDR1 and CDR2: DFQATT and SNEGSKA (reference sequence). CDR3 length: 12 amino acids. CDR3 residues: CSASPGQGELFF. CDR3 nucleotide sequence: TGCAGTGCTAGCCCTGGACAGGGGGAGCTGTTTTTT.

This clonotype was found many times. V usage is TRBV4-2 and J usage is TRBJ2-1; D may be TRBD2 (6 bases). Germline V gene data show CDR1 as LGHNA and CDR2 as YNFKEQ. The V and J ends lost 1 base and 5 bases respectively, with 18 bases between them. The CDR3 totals 17 residues. The CDR3 region has the DNA TGTGCCAGCAGCCAAGGAGCAGGAGGGCTAGCGAACAATGAGCAGTTCTTC. Protein: CASSQGAGGLANNEQFF.

This chain links TRBV7-3 with TRBJ2-1; 10 bases align to TRBD2. From germline, CDR1 is SGHTA and CDR2 FQGTGA. The trim removed 5 bases at V and 3 bases at J, leaving 10 bases unmatched. This CDR3 contains 17 residues. The CDR3 here is CASSLLGGLADYNEQFF. The CDR3 DNA follows: TGTGCCAGCAGCCTGCTGGGAGGACTAGCGGACTACAATGAGCAGTTCTTC.

The V call is TRBV7-8, the J call TRBJ2-7, with 9 positions matching TRBD1. From germline, CDR1 is SGHVS and CDR2 FQNEAQ. V lost 1 base, J lost 6 bases, and 4 bases stayed unmatched. The CDR3 loop spans 14 amino acids. CDR3 coding DNA: TGTGCCAGCAGCTTAGTGGGACAGGGTGCCGAGCAGTACTTC. Amino acid sequence: CASSLVGQGAEQYF.

The V gene is TRBV7-2, the J gene TRBJ2-1, with D unresolved. V was cut by 2 bases and J by 4 bases, with 6 bases left in between. Germline-derived CDR1 and CDR2 are SGHTA and FQGNSA. The CDR3 spans 13 residues. DNA of the CDR3: TGTGCCAGCAGCTTACCGAAGTACAATGAGCAGTTCTTC. It yields the protein CASSLPKYNEQFF.

This clonotype was counted many times. This chain links TRBV20-1 with TRBJ2-1, with D perhaps matching TRBD2 (6 bases). The V gene lost 0 bases and the J gene lost 4 bases, with 10 bases spanning the gap. The CDR3 spans 14 residues. Germline assignment: CDR1 DFQATT and CDR2 SNEGSKA (reference sequence). CDR3 amino acids: CSARDDGGYNEQFF. The CDR3 DNA is TGCAGTGCTAGAGATGATGGGGGGTACAATGAGCAGTTCTTC.

Concerning this clonotype: This sequence may be a read error, since a much larger clone differs from it by one base. The CDR3 DNA is TGTGCCAGCAGCCGTGGTCCAGATACGCAGTATTTT. Protein: CASSRGPDTQYF. The rearrangement joins TRBV11-2 to TRBJ2-3; no reliable D call. CDR3 length: 12 amino acids. Germline CDR1 reads SGHAT; CDR2 reads FQNNGV. The ends were cut back, 5 bases at V and 4 bases at J, with 7 bases in the middle.